This is a list of T cell receptor beta chains from one sample in a study of cytomegalovirus exposure and HLA in healthy donors. Produced via immunoSEQ multiplex PCR; TCRdb's table is partial and in-frame only. This sample yields just over 150,000 clones, of which around 79% are seen a single time; approximately 3.1% belongs to the top ten. The sample was PBMCs. All receptors come from a middle-aged woman in good health and CMV-seronegative. The CDR3 runs from the conserved cysteine through the conserved F or W. A D gene is named only where the DNA matches it firmly. Not all rows give a size; the values are once, few, many and, for expanded clones, a class.

clone_size j_call d_call v_call cdr3_length cdr3_aa cdr3_nt
few TRBJ1-6 NA TRBV7-9 14 CASSTYREDSPLHF TGTGCCAGCAGCACATACAGGGAAGATTCACCCCTCCACTTT
NA TRBJ1-3 NA TRBV25-1 17 CASSEFEAPRSGNTIYF TGTGCCAGCAGTGAGTTTGAGGCTCCACGATCTGGAAACACCATATATTTT
NA TRBJ2-5 NA TRBV20-1 11 CSANNQETQYF TGCAGTGCTAATAACCAAGAGACCCAGTACTTC
NA TRBJ1-2 TRBD1 TRBV7-6 14 CASSPRQGNYGYTF TGTGCCAGCAGCCCGCGACAGGGTAACTATGGCTACACCTTC
NA TRBJ1-2 NA TRBV15 14 CATSRGQGLPGYTF TGTGCCACCAGCAGAGGTCAGGGATTGCCTGGCTACACCTTC
NA TRBJ1-6 NA TRBV13 15 CASSHRGTGPSPLHF TGTGCCAGCAGCCACAGAGGTACAGGACCATCACCCCTCCACTTT
NA TRBJ1-4 NA TRBV5-1 14 CASSLTATNEKLFF TGCGCCAGCAGCCTGACAGCAACTAATGAAAAACTGTTTTTT
NA TRBJ2-3 NA TRBV28 13 CASSSTSTDTQYF TGTGCCAGCAGCTCTACTAGCACAGATACGCAGTATTTT
NA TRBJ2-4 NA TRBV5-1 16 CASSSLLGGPGDIQYF TGCGCCAGCAGCTCCCTTTTAGGAGGCCCGGGGGACATTCAGTACTTC
NA TRBJ1-3 NA TRBV2 14 CASSLAGSVNTIYF TGTGCCAGCAGCCTGGCGGGGTCAGTCAACACCATATATTTT
NA TRBJ1-4 TRBD1 TRBV18 13 CASTGTVNEKLFF TGTGCCAGCACCGGGACAGTGAATGAAAAACTGTTTTTT
NA TRBJ2-2 TRBD2 TRBV9 17 CASSAEGGLAASGELFF TGTGCCAGCAGCGCCGAGGGGGGACTAGCGGCTTCCGGGGAGCTGTTTTTT
few TRBJ1-1 NA TRBV5-4 14 CASQNTQASTEAFF TGTGCCAGCCAAAACACTCAGGCGAGTACTGAAGCTTTCTTT
NA TRBJ1-2 TRBD1 TRBV5-1 17 CASSLGPDRALYLGYTF TGCGCCAGCAGCTTGGGGCCAGACAGGGCCCTCTATTTGGGCTACACCTTC
few TRBJ1-4 NA TRBV4-1 16 CASSPSPGSWNEKLFF TGCGCCAGCAGCCCATCCCCGGGGTCATGGAATGAAAAACTGTTTTTT